This passage covers 19 T cell receptor beta chains from one sample sequenced in a study of blood T cell repertoires in COVID-19. Sequenced by immunoSEQ multiplex PCR; TCRdb stores in-frame clones only, minus some. This sample has roughly 300,000 clones, with about 85% found just once. The specimen sequenced was PBMCs or T cells enriched from blood (not recorded which). The source of these receptors is a woman aged 30 to 39 who had recovered from COVID-19.

The chain is built from TRBV6-4 and TRBJ1-5, with 7 bases fitting TRBD1. This CDR3 region has 14 residues. Germline CDR1 and CDR2: MRHNA and SNTAGT. V gave up 4 bases and J gave up 5 bases; unmatched junction bases: 5. CDR3 sequence: CASSADRVDQPQHF. The CDR3 nucleotides are TGTGCCAGCAGTGCCGACAGGGTGGATCAGCCCCAGCATTTT.

The V gene is TRBV5-1, the J gene TRBJ1-2, with a possible D match to TRBD1 (6 bases). This CDR3 region has 14 residues. V lost 0 bases and J 7 bases, leaving 13 bases between the germline ends. Germline loops: CDR1 SGHRS, CDR2 YFSETQ. The CDR3, as DNA: TGCGCCAGCAGCTTGGTGGCAGGGGATTCTGGCTACACCTTC. Its protein product is CASSLVAGDSGYTF.

V and J are TRBV29-1 and TRBJ2-5, with a weak D call TRBD2 (6 bases). The CDR3 loop spans 13 amino acids. CDR1 and CDR2 from the germline V gene are SQVTM and ANQGSEA. Between the trimmed V and J ends, which lost 7 bases and 5 bases, there was a span of 17 bases. The CDR3 DNA reads TGCAGCGCAACACTAGCTTTGAGCGAGACCCAGTACTTC. Translating gives CSATLALSETQYF.

The V gene is TRBV30, the J gene TRBJ1-3; TRBD1 matches at 7 bases. CDR1 is GTSNPN, CDR2 SVGIG, per germline (reference sequence). The CDR3 is 15 residues long. The V and J ends lost 2 bases and 1 base, in that order; junction bases with no gene match: 5. CDR3 coding DNA: TGTGCCTGGAGTTTAACAGGGGTTTCTGGAAACACCATATATTTT. Protein: CAWSLTGVSGNTIYF.

The rearrangement links TRBV18 to TRBJ1-1; 11 bases map to TRBD1. The CDR3 is 15 amino acids. Germline V gene lookup returns CDR1 KGHSH and CDR2 LQKENI. Trimming at V came to 3 bases and at J to 5 bases, leaving 5 bases not matched to a gene. CDR3: CASSPLWDRGTEAFF. The CDR3 nucleotides are TGTGCCAGCTCACCGCTCTGGGACAGGGGGACTGAAGCTTTCTTT.

V usage is TRBV12-3 or TRBV12-4 and J usage is TRBJ2-7, with 8 bases lining up with TRBD1. The CDR3 is 13 amino acids. V lost 5 bases and J lost 7; bases outside the gene matches: 7. CDR3 loop: CASSRGQGWEQYF. The CDR3 coding sequence is TGTGCCAGCAGTCGAGGACAGGGCTGGGAGCAGTACTTC.

The chain joins TRBV5-4 to TRBJ1-1; 9 bases fit TRBD1. Germline V CDR1 and CDR2: SGHNT, YYREEE (reference sequence). This CDR3 is built from 15 residues. V shed 4 bases, J shed 4 bases, and the junction held 8 bases outside the gene matches. In DNA, the CDR3 is TGTGCCAGCAGCGTTGCCGGACAGGGGTCCACTGAAGCTTTCTTT. Its translation: CASSVAGQGSTEAFF.

The chain employs TRBV19 and TRBJ2-3; D remains unclear. This CDR3 spans 14 amino acids. Germline V gene data show CDR1 as LNHDA and CDR2 as SQIVND (reference sequence). V was trimmed by 2 bases and J by 5 bases, leaving 11 bases between them. CDR3 DNA: TGTGCCAGTAGTATAACTTTTGTCGGAGATACGCAGTATTTT. The encoded protein is CASSITFVGDTQYF.

This chain joins TRBV19 and TRBJ1-1, with 7 positions matching TRBD1. The CDR3 extends over 14 amino acids. CDR1 is LNHDA and CDR2 is SQIVND in the germline V gene (reference sequence). The V segment lost 5 bases and the J segment 10 bases; nucleotides outside the gene matches: 13. The CDR3 DNA follows: TGTGCCAGTAGTGGAACACAGGGGACCGGGCGAGCTTTCTTT. It encodes CASSGTQGTGRAFF.

This chain links TRBV3-1 (or the pseudogene TRBV3-2) with TRBJ2-5, with 7 bases that match TRBD1. CDR3 length: 14 amino acids. The germline V gene encodes CDR1 LGHDT and CDR2 YNNKEL (reference sequence). V lost 4 bases and J lost 1; bases outside the gene matches: 3. CDR3 coding DNA: TGTGCCAGCAGCCTTGGGACAGTCCAAGAGACCCAGTACTTC. Protein sequence: CASSLGTVQETQYF.

The V call is TRBV6-1, the J call TRBJ1-5, with TRBD1 as a possible D gene (5 bases). Per the germline V gene, CDR1 is MNHNS and CDR2 is SASEGT. This CDR3 region has 17 residues. V lost 4 bases, J lost 3 bases, and 19 bases lay in between. The DNA of the CDR3 is TGTGCCAGCAGTGGCCGCGGGGGAACAGGTGACAATCAGCCCCAGCATTTT. Translation: CASSGRGGTGDNQPQHF.

This chain uses TRBV2 with TRBJ1-5; tentatively, D is TRBD1 (6 bases). V was clipped by 6 bases and J by 0 bases, with 12 bases between them. The CDR3 has 15 amino acids. Germline loops: CDR1 SNHLY, CDR2 FYNNEI. CDR3 nucleotides: TGTGCCAGCAGGCTACAGGGAAATAGCAATCAGCCCCAGCATTTT. Protein: CASRLQGNSNQPQHF.

V and J are TRBV9 and TRBJ2-3; 8 bases fit TRBD2. CDR1 is SGDLS and CDR2 is YYNGEE in the germline V gene. Germline trimming cut 3 bases from V and 8 bases from J; bases unmatched to any gene: 11. This CDR3 region has 15 residues. CDR3 in DNA: TGTGCCAGCAGCGACAACGGGGCGGCGGGGGGTACGCAGTATTTT. This encodes CASSDNGAAGGTQYF. The entire variable domain, with the rest obtained from reference TRBV9 and TRBJ2-3, is as follows: DSGVTQTPKHLITATGQRVTLRCSPRSGDLSVYWYQQSLDQGLQFLIQYYNGEERAKGNILERFSAQQFPDLHSELNLSSLELGDSALYFCASSDNGAAGGTQYFGPGTRLTVL.

The J gene is TRBJ1-2, the V gene TRBV20-1, with 9 bases lining up with TRBD1. The CDR3 consists of 14 residues. Trimming at V came to 3 bases and at J to 7 bases, leaving 9 bases not matched to a gene. CDR1 is DFQATT and CDR2 is SNEGSKA in the germline V gene (reference sequence). The CDR3: CSASLPGTGIGYTF. CDR3 nucleotides: TGCAGTGCTAGTCTCCCTGGGACAGGGATTGGCTACACCTTC.

The gene calls are TRBV4-1 and TRBJ2-7; 9 bases are shared with TRBD1. The CDR3 is 14 amino acids. Germline lookup yields CDR1 MGHRA and CDR2 YSYEKL. V lost 8 bases to trimming and J lost 6 bases; unmatched junction nucleotides: 11. The CDR3 loop is CASRNPGQGSEQYF. The CDR3 nucleotides are TGCGCCAGCCGGAATCCGGGACAGGGATCCGAGCAGTACTTC.

V is TRBV4-2 and J is TRBJ1-4, with D possibly TRBD1 on 5 matching bases. CDR1 LGHNA and CDR2 YNFKEQ come from the germline V gene. V lost 1 base to trimming and J lost 4 bases, with 16 bases between them. The CDR3 sequence is 17 residues long. This chain's CDR3 is CASSQAGSGRRNEKLFF. DNA for the CDR3: TGTGCCAGCAGCCAAGCAGGGTCAGGGAGGCGTAATGAAAAACTGTTTTTT.

This sequence joins TRBV14 and TRBJ1-4, with 12 bases aligning to TRBD1. The germline gives CDR1 SGHDN, CDR2 FVKESK. The CDR3 loop spans 15 amino acids. The V and J ends lost 1 base and 8 bases, in that order; junction bases with no gene match: 2. CDR3 loop: CASSQGDRGLEKLFF. The CDR3 nucleotides are TGTGCCAGCAGCCAAGGGGACAGGGGGCTAGAAAAACTGTTTTTT.

This sequence joins TRBV30 and TRBJ1-1; D remains unclear. CDR3 length: 13 residues. Germline lookup yields CDR1 GTSNPN and CDR2 SVGIG (reference sequence). Trimming removed 3 bases at V and 11 bases at J, with 19 bases between. CDR3 DNA: TGTGCCTGGAGCGTAGAGGCGGGAGTGAATGCTTTCTTT. The encoded protein is CAWSVEAGVNAFF.

This chain uses TRBV4-1 with TRBJ1-1; 12 bases map to TRBD1. The V gene end was trimmed by 4 bases and the J gene end by 0 bases; junction bases not matched to a gene: 6. Germline assignment: CDR1 MGHRA and CDR2 YSYEKL. This CDR3 is built from 17 residues. CDR3 in amino acids: CASSPPGQGAMNTEAFF. In DNA, the CDR3 is TGCGCCAGCAGCCCACCGGGACAGGGGGCTATGAACACTGAAGCTTTCTTT.